The sample holds one count of the clone carrying this TCR beta chain. The sample originates from a study of blood T cells in healthy people across ages. The second PCR ran roughly 6 to 11 cycles with a sample-barcoded 5' primer and J-beta primers. Tagging of each cDNA molecule was performed by a template-switch adaptor with 12 random nucleotides. TCRdb analysed the 5' RACE reads with MiXCR anew, one entry per CDR3 protein. The sample consists of under 2,000,000 distinct CDR3 sequences, around 50% of them appearing once. The CDR3 loop spans 16 amino acids. V gave up 5 bases and J gave up 2 bases; unmatched junction bases: 11. CDR1 and CDR2 from the germline V gene are SGHNT and YYREEE (reference sequence).

The TCR originated in a woman in her forties in good health. Sequenced material: blood. This chain links TRBV5-4 with TRBJ2-3; 7 bases match TRBD2. This CDR3 reads CASSKRTGTTTDTQYF. The CDR3, as DNA: TGTGCCAGCAGTAAGAGAACCGGGACTACCACAGATACGCAGTATTTT.